A single sample is the source of the 24 T cell receptor beta chains below, sequenced in a study of T cell responses to AZD1222 COVID-19 vaccine (dated by TCRdb to the early 2020s). Library construction relied on the immunoSEQ multiplex PCR assay. In TCRdb, the immuneACCESS table is reduced to in-frame sequences with V and J assigned. These tables do not hold every clone; where another copy was compared, an unresolved V gene accounts for under half, and the others remain unexplained. Present in this sample are under 150,000 clones, roughly 88% of which were seen just once. The top ten constitute 1.5% to 2% of the sample. What this sample's time point label stands for: about 28 days (+/-7) after the second vaccine dose. This specimen consisted of peripheral blood, obtained 28 days after the second AZD1222 dose. These TCRs come from an adult who received the AZD1222 COVID-19 vaccine.

The gene calls are TRBV27 and TRBJ1-5; TRBD1 agrees at 7 bases. The CDR3 runs 12 residues. Trimming removed 8 bases from V and 5 bases from J; junction bases left unmatched: 3. Per the germline V gene, CDR1 is MNHEY and CDR2 is SMNVEV (reference sequence). The CDR3 protein is CASRQGDQPQHF. The CDR3 nucleotides are TGTGCCAGCCGACAGGGTGATCAGCCCCAGCATTTT.

The chain uses TRBV27 and TRBJ1-1, with D perhaps matching TRBD1 (6 bases). This CDR3 comprises 14 residues. V dropped 3 bases and J dropped 3 bases, with 11 bases sitting between them. The germline CDR1 and CDR2 sequences are MNHEY and SMNVEV (reference sequence). CDR3 residues: CASSFRGKHTEAFF. CDR3 in DNA: TGTGCCAGCAGTTTCAGGGGTAAGCACACTGAAGCTTTCTTT.

The count of this clone is one. The chain has TRBV24-1 and TRBJ2-1; TRBD2 matches at 14 bases. The germline V gene encodes CDR1 KGHDR and CDR2 SFDVKD. Trimming took 3 bases from V and 7 from J; bases not matched to a gene: 4. The CDR3 runs 16 residues. In DNA form, the CDR3 reads TGTGCCACCAGTGATCCGGGACTAGCGGGAGTAAATGAGCAGTTCTTC. Translation gives CATSDPGLAGVNEQFF.

This chain joins TRBV28 and TRBJ2-1, with D possibly being TRBD2 (6 bases). Looked up from germline, CDR1 is MDHEN and CDR2 is SYDVKM. CDR3 size: 15 residues. Trimming cost V 7 bases and J 5 bases, with 18 bases left between them. CDR3 residues: CASNNRDWLNNEQFF. For the CDR3, the DNA is TGTGCCAGCAACAACCGGGACTGGCTTAACAATGAGCAGTTCTTC.

The chain couples TRBV5-1 to TRBJ1-3; D not resolved. The CDR3 is made up of 14 amino acids. The ends were cut back, 0 bases at V and 2 bases at J, with 6 bases in the middle. CDR1 is SGHRS and CDR2 is YFSETQ in the germline V gene. The CDR3, as DNA: TGCGCCAGCAGCTTGGGGGGTGCTGGAAACACCATATATTTT. This gives the protein CASSLGGAGNTIYF.

The chain employs TRBV29-1 and TRBJ2-6; D is ambiguous. Germline V lookup: CDR1 SQVTM, CDR2 ANQGSEA. CDR3 length: 16 amino acids. V was pared by 4 bases and J by 0 bases, with 13 bases between. CDR3 loop: CSVASYLTSGANVLTF. CDR3 DNA: TGCAGCGTTGCCAGCTACCTGACCTCTGGGGCCAACGTCCTGACTTTC.

The chain carries TRBV7-9 and TRBJ2-1; 8 bases agree with TRBD1. The CDR3 covers 17 residues. The J segment lost 7 bases and the V segment lost 4 bases, leaving 15 bases of the junction unmatched. Germline V gives CDR1 SEHNR, CDR2 FQNEAQ (reference sequence). The CDR3 region is CASSSSPGGGFGNEQFF. The DNA of the CDR3 is TGTGCCAGCAGCTCATCCCCAGGGGGCGGTTTCGGTAATGAGCAGTTCTTC.

The chain links TRBV28 to TRBJ1-1, with 9 bases aligning to TRBD1. CDR1 MDHEN and CDR2 SYDVKM come from the germline V gene. V trimming: 6 bases; J trimming: 4 bases; junction bases outside the gene matches: 6. The CDR3 runs 14 residues. CDR3 nucleotide sequence: TGTGCCAGCAGAGGACAGGGGTCGAGCACTGAAGCTTTCTTT. It translates to CASRGQGSSTEAFF.

Remarks on this clone: At one end, the junction sequence differs from germline, possibly due to a read error. In DNA, the CDR3 is TGCGCCAGCAGTGAGTCGATTAGCGGGGAGAACTCCGGGGAGCTGTTTTTT. Translated: CASSESISGENSGELFF. The chain links TRBV10-1 to TRBJ2-2; 8 bases align to TRBD2. Per the germline V gene, CDR1 is WNHNN and CDR2 is SYGVQD (reference sequence). The CDR3 has 17 residues.

V and J are TRBV5-1 and TRBJ1-2, with 7 bases aligning to TRBD1. Germline V gene data show CDR1 as SGHRS and CDR2 as YFSETQ. CDR3 length: 13 amino acids. Unmatched junction bases numbered 4, after V lost 4 bases and J lost 4 bases. The CDR3 bases are TGCGCCAGCAGCCCCGACAGGGCCTATGGCTACACCTTC. It yields the protein CASSPDRAYGYTF.

This chain links TRBV10-2 with TRBJ2-7, with a tentative D call TRBD2 (5 bases). Trimming shortened V by 0 bases and J by 2 bases, and 8 bases separated the two germline ends. The CDR3 spans 14 residues. From germline, CDR1 is WSHSY and CDR2 SAAADI. The CDR3 here is CASSESGLAYEQYF. The CDR3 coding sequence is TGCGCCAGCAGTGAGTCTGGACTTGCCTACGAGCAGTACTTC.

The V gene is TRBV19, the J gene TRBJ1-4, with TRBD1 matching 7 bases. The CDR3 spans 12 residues. The germline V gene encodes CDR1 LNHDA and CDR2 SQIVND (reference sequence). Losses at the gene ends were 11 bases for V and 8 bases for J; bases not matched to a gene: 8. CDR3 residues: CAAGQGEEKLFF. For the CDR3, the DNA is TGTGCCGCGGGGCAGGGGGAAGAAAAACTGTTTTTT.

This chain connects TRBV2 to TRBJ1-1, with 9 bases identical to TRBD1. The germline V gene has CDR1 SNHLY and CDR2 FYNNEI. The trim removed 6 bases at V and 1 base at J, leaving 3 bases unmatched. This CDR3 region has 14 residues. The CDR3 is CASRGTGRNTEAFF. Written as DNA, the CDR3 is TGTGCCAGCAGGGGGACAGGGAGGAACACTGAAGCTTTCTTT.

This chain uses TRBV5-8 with TRBJ1-2, with 7 bases fitting TRBD1. The V and J ends lost 0 bases and 5 bases, in that order; junction bases with no gene match: 10. Germline values: CDR1 SGHTS, CDR2 YDEGEE. The CDR3 runs 16 residues. The chain's CDR3 is CASSLGSRDSIYGYTF. The CDR3 DNA reads TGTGCCAGCAGCTTGGGGAGCCGGGACAGCATTTATGGCTACACCTTC.

V usage is TRBV3-1 (or the pseudogene TRBV3-2) and J usage is TRBJ1-2, with D tentatively TRBD1 (5 bases). The CDR3 sequence is 15 residues long. Trimming removed 1 base from V and 8 bases from J, with 17 bases in between. Per germline, CDR1 LGHDT and CDR2 YNNKEL (reference sequence). The DNA of the CDR3 is TGTGCCAGCAGCCAAGGCGGGGCCCTGCTTCTAGGCTACACCTTC. It specifies CASSQGGALLLGYTF.

The J gene is TRBJ2-1, the V gene TRBV7-3, with 10 bases that match TRBD2. This CDR3 comprises 15 residues. J was trimmed by 4 bases and V by 5 bases; bases with no gene match: 5. Germline V gene data show CDR1 as SGHTA and CDR2 as FQGTGA. The DNA of the CDR3 is TGTGCCAGCAGCCACAGCGGGGGGGCTTACAATGAGCAGTTCTTC. Translating gives CASSHSGGAYNEQFF.

The chain employs TRBV19 and TRBJ2-6, with D possibly TRBD1 on 6 matching bases. Trimming took 9 bases from V and 0 from J, leaving 15 bases between them. CDR3 length equals 16 residues. From germline, CDR1 is LNHDA and CDR2 SQIVND (reference sequence). The CDR3 sequence: CASLERGGSGANVLTF. The CDR3 DNA sequence: TGTGCCAGCCTCGAAAGAGGGGGCTCTGGGGCCAACGTCCTGACTTTC.

V gene TRBV28 combines with J gene TRBJ2-1, with a tentative D call TRBD2 (5 bases). The germline gives CDR1 MDHEN, CDR2 SYDVKM. Trimming shortened V by 3 bases and J by 9 bases, and 18 bases separated the two germline ends. The CDR3 covers 15 residues. CDR3 sequence reads: CASSFPGNRRSEQFF. CDR3 in DNA: TGTGCCAGCAGTTTCCCCGGGAATAGACGTAGTGAGCAGTTCTTC.

This chain connects TRBV25-1 to TRBJ2-3; 8 bases agree with TRBD2. Germline assignment: CDR1 MGHDK and CDR2 SYGVNS. V lost 0 bases, J lost 4 bases, and 9 bases stayed unmatched. CDR3 length equals 17 residues. The CDR3 DNA reads as TGTGCCAGCAGTGAATATAGGAGTGCGGGGGGCGCAGATACGCAGTATTTT. It is translated as CASSEYRSAGGADTQYF.

This clone was seen once. V gene TRBV19 combines with J gene TRBJ1-5; no reliable D call. The CDR3 consists of 12 residues. CDR1 LNHDA and CDR2 SQIVND come from the germline V gene (reference sequence). Trimming shortened V by 0 bases and J by 4 bases, and 1 base separated the two germline ends. Here the CDR3 reads CASSIENQPQHF. The DNA for the CDR3 is TGTGCCAGTAGTATAGAGAATCAGCCCCAGCATTTT.

This chain uses TRBV11-3 with TRBJ1-1; D unclear. Germline V lookup: CDR1 SGHNT, CDR2 YENEEA. The CDR3 sequence is 13 residues long. V was cut by 3 bases and J by 1 base, with 6 bases left in between. The CDR3 loop reads CASSFRRNTEAFF. The CDR3 bases are TGTGCCAGCAGCTTTCGTCGGAACACTGAAGCTTTCTTT.

This chain joins TRBV3-1 (or the pseudogene TRBV3-2) and TRBJ2-7; 8 nucleotides agree with TRBD2. V was pared by 2 bases and J by 0 bases, with 9 bases of the junction left unmatched. The germline gives CDR1 LGHDT, CDR2 YNNKEL (reference sequence). The CDR3 runs 17 residues. Here the CDR3 reads CASSQFLWREDSYEQYF. DNA for the CDR3: TGTGCCAGCAGCCAATTTTTGTGGCGGGAGGACTCCTACGAGCAGTACTTC.

This clone was seen only a few times. The chain is built from TRBV5-1 and TRBJ2-2; the D is unclear. This CDR3 has 16 residues. Germline assignment: CDR1 SGHRS and CDR2 YFSETQ. Trimming took 3 bases from V and 0 from J, leaving 12 bases between them. This CDR3 reads CASSSGVAANTGELFF. Here the CDR3 DNA reads TGCGCCAGCAGCTCGGGTGTGGCAGCGAACACCGGGGAGCTGTTTTTT.

The chain is built from TRBV5-1 and TRBJ2-1; 11 nucleotides agree with TRBD2. J was trimmed by 6 bases and V by 4 bases; bases with no gene match: 6. The CDR3 loop spans 15 amino acids. The V gene's germline CDR1 is SGHRS and CDR2 YFSETQ. The DNA for the CDR3 is TGCGCCAGCAGCCCTAGCGGGAGGACCGGCAATGAGCAGTTCTTC. It specifies CASSPSGRTGNEQFF.